This T cell receptor (beta chain) was observed in a study of cytomegalovirus exposure and HLA in healthy donors. The germline gives CDR1 MNHNY, CDR2 SVGAGI (reference sequence). This CDR3 has 16 amino acids. V lost 7 bases, J lost 2 bases, and 5 bases stayed unmatched. The PCR was carried out with 60 Vbeta primers and 13 Jbeta primers. Using immunoSEQ multiplex PCR, the repertoire was profiled, and TCRdb retains in-frame clones only, with some absent. This sample has 90,000 to 110,000 clones; almost 70% occur once, and the top ten carry approximately 3%. Source material: PBMCs. This TCR was recovered from a man younger than 40 in good health and CMV-seronegative. The chain joins TRBV6-6 to TRBJ2-2; 12 positions match TRBD2. The DNA for the CDR3 is TGTGCCAGCACCCCACTAGCGGGAGGAAACACCGGGGAGCTGTTTTTT. Its protein product is CASTPLAGGNTGELFF.